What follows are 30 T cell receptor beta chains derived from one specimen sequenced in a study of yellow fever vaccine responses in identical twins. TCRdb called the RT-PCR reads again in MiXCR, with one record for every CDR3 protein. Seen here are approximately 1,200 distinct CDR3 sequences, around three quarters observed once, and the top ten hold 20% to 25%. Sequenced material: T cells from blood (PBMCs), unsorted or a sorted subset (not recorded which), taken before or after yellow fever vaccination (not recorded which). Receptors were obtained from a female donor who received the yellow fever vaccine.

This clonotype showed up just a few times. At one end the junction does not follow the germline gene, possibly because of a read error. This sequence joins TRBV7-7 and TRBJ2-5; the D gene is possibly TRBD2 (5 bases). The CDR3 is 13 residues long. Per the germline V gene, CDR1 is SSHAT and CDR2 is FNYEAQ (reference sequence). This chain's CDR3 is CASSSRTGMAQYF. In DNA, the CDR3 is TGTGCTAGCAGCTCCCGGACGGGGATGGCCCAGTACTTC.

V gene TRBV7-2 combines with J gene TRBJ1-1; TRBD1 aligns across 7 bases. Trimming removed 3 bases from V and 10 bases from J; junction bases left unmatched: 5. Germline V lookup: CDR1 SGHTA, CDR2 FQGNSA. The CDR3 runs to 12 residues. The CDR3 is CASSFLGQRAFF. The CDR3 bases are TGTGCCAGCAGCTTCCTGGGACAGAGAGCTTTCTTT.

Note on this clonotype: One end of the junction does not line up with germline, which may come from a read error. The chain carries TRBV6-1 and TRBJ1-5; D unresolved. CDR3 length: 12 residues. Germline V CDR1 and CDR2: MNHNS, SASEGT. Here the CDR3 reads CAISEQNQPQHF. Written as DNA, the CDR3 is TGTGCCATCAGTGAACAGAATCAGCCCCAGCATTTT.

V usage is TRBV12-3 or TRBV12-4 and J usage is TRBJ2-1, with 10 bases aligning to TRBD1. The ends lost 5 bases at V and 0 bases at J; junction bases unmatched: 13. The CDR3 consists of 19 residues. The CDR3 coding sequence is TGTGCCAGCAGTCCGGGACAGGGGTTGGACACGAGCTCCTACAATGAGCAGTTCTTC. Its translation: CASSPGQGLDTSSYNEQFF.

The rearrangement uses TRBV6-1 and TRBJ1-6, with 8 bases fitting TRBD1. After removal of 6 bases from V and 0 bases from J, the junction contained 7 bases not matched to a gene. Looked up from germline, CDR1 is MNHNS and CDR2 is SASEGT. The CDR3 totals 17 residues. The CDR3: CASSTGQGGSYNSPLHF. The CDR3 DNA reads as TGTGCCAGCAGCACCGGACAGGGTGGCTCCTATAATTCACCCCTCCACTTT.

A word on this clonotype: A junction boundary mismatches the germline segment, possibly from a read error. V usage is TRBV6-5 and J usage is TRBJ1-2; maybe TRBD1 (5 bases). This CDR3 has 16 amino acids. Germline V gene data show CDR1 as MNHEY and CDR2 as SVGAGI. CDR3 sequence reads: CASSYWASSGGGGYTF. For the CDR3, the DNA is TGTGCCAGCAGCTACTGGGCCTCTTCGGGGGGGGGTGGCTACACCTTC.

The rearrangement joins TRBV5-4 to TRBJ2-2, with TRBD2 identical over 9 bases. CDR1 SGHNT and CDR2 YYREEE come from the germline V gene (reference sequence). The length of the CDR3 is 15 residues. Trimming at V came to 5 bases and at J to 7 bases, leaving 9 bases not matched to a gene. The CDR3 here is CASRVAGVTDGELFF. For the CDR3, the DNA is TGTGCCAGCAGGGTAGCGGGAGTGACGGACGGGGAGCTGTTTTTT.

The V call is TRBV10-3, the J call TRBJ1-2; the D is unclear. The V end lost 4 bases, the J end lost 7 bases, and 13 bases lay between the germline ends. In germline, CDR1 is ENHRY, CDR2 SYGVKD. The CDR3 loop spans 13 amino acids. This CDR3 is CAISVDEGGGYTF. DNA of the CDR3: TGTGCCATCAGTGTAGACGAAGGAGGTGGCTACACCTTC.

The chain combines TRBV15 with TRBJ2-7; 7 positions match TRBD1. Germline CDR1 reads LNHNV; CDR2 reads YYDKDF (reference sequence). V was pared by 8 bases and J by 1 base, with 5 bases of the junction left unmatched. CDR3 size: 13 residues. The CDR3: CATSTGQSYEQYF. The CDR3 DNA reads TGTGCCACCTCTACGGGACAGTCCTACGAGCAGTACTTC.

DNA for the CDR3: TGTGCCAGCAGCTCCTCAGGGGGCGGCAATCAGCCCCAGCATTTT. Protein sequence: CASSSSGGGNQPQHF. The chain recombines TRBV6-5 with TRBJ1-5, with TRBD1 identical over 8 bases. Losses at the gene ends were 6 bases for V and 2 bases for J; bases not matched to a gene: 6. This CDR3 is 15 amino acids long. Germline CDR1 is MNHEY and CDR2 is SVGAGI.

The CDR3 coding sequence is TGTGCCACCAGCAACTCCGGGACAGTTGGAAACACCATATATTTT. As protein: CATSNSGTVGNTIYF. This chain connects TRBV15 to TRBJ1-3; TRBD1 matches 7 bases. V dropped 4 bases and J dropped 3; count of bases not matched to a gene: 6. Germline V gives CDR1 LNHNV, CDR2 YYDKDF (reference sequence). There are 15 residues in the CDR3.

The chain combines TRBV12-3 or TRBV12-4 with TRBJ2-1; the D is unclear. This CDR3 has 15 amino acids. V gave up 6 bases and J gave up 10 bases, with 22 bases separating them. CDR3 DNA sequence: TGTGCCAGCAGCCGTGACACTGGTTGGATTGGGGAGCAGTTCTTC. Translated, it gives CASSRDTGWIGEQFF.

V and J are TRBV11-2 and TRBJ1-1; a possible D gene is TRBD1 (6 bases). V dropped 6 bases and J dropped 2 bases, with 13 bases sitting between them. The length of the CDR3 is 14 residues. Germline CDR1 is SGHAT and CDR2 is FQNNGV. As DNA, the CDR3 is TGTGCCAGCAGTTGGGGACAATATAACACTGAAGCTTTCTTT. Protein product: CASSWGQYNTEAFF.

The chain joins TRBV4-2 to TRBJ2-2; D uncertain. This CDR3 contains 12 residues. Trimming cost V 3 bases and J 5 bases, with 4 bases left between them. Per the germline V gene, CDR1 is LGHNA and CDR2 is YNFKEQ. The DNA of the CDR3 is TGTGCCAGCAGCCAGGGGACCGGGGAGCTGTTTTTT. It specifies CASSQGTGELFF.

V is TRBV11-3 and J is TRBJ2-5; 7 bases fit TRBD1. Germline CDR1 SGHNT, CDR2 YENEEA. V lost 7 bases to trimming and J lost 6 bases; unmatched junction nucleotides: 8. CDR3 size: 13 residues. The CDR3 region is CASTATGSKTQYF. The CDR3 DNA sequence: TGTGCCAGCACCGCGACAGGGTCCAAGACCCAGTACTTC. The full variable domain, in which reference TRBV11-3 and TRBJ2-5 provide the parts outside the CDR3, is EAGVVQSPRYKIIEKKQPVAFWCNPISGHNTLYWYLQNLGQGPELLIRYENEEAVDDSQLPKDRFSAERLKGVDSTLKIQPAELGDSAVYLCASTATGSKTQYFGPGTRLLVL.

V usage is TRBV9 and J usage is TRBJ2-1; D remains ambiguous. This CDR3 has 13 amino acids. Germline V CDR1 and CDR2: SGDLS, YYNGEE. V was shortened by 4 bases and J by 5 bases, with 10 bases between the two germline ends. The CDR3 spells CASSYRTHNEQFF. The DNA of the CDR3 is TGTGCCAGCAGCTACCGAACCCACAATGAGCAGTTCTTC.

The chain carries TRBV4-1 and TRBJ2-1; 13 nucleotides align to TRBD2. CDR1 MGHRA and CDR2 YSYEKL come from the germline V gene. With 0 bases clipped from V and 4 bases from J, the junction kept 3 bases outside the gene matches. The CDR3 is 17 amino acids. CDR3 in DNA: TGCGCCAGCAGCCAAGAGGGGACTAGCGGGGTTTACAATGAGCAGTTCTTC. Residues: CASSQEGTSGVYNEQFF.

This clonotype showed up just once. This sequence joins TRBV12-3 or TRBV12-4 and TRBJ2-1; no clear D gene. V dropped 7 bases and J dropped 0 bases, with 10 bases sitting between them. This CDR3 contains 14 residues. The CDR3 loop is CASNLGNSYNEQFF. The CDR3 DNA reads TGTGCCAGCAACCTAGGGAACTCCTACAATGAGCAGTTCTTC.

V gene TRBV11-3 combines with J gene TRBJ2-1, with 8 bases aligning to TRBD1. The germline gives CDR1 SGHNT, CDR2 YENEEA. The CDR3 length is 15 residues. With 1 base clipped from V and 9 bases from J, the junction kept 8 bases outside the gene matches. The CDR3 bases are TGTGCCAGCAGCTTAGGGACAGGGAGGATTTTTGAGCAGTTCTTC. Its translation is CASSLGTGRIFEQFF. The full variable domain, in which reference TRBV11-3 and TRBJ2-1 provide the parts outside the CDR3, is EAGVVQSPRYKIIEKKQPVAFWCNPISGHNTLYWYLQNLGQGPELLIRYENEEAVDDSQLPKDRFSAERLKGVDSTLKIQPAELGDSAVYLCASSLGTGRIFEQFFGPGTRLTVL.

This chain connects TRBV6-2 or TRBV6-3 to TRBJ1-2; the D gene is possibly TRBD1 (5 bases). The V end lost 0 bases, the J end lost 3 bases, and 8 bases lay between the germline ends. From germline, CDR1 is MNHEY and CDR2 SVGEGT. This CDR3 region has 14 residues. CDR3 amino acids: CASSYSLGDYGYTF. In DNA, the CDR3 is TGTGCCAGCAGTTACTCCTTGGGGGACTATGGCTACACCTTC.

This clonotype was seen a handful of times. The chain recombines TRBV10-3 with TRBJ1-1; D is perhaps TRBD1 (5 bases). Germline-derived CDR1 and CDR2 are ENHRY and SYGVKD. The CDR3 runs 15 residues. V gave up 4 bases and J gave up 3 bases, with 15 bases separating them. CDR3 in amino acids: CAISVGHGGDTEAFF. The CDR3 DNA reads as TGTGCCATCAGTGTAGGTCACGGGGGGGACACTGAAGCTTTCTTT.

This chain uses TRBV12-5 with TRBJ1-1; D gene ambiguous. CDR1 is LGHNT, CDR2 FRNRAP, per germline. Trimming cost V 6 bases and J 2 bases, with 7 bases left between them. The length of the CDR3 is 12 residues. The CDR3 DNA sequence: TGTGCTAGTGGGTTCTTAAACACTGAAGCTTTCTTT. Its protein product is CASGFLNTEAFF.

CDR3 DNA: TGCGCCAGCAGTGATCTTGGGACTAGCGAATACAATGAGCAGTTCTTC. Its translation is CASSDLGTSEYNEQFF. The chain employs TRBV10-1 and TRBJ2-1; 10 nucleotides agree with TRBD2. The CDR3 is made up of 16 amino acids. V was clipped by 3 bases and J by 4 bases; unmatched bases: 6. Germline CDR1 and CDR2: WNHNN and SYGVQD (reference sequence).

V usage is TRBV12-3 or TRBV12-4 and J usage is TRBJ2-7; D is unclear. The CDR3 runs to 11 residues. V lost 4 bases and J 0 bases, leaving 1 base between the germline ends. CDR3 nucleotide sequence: TGTGCCAGCAGTTCCTCCTACGAGCAGTACTTC. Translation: CASSSSYEQYF.

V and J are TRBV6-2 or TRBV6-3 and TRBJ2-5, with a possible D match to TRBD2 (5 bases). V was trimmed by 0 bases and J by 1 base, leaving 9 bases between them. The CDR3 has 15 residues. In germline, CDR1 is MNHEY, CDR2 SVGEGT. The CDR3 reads CASSYSIASQETQYF. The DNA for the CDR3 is TGTGCCAGCAGTTACTCGATAGCGAGCCAAGAGACCCAGTACTTC.

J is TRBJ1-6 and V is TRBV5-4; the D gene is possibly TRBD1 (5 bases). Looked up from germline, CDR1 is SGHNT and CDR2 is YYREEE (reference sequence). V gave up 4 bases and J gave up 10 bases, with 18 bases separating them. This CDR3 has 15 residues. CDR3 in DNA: TGTGCCAGCAGCCTGGAGGGGCTCGTAGTGTCACCCCTCCACTTT. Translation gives CASSLEGLVVSPLHF. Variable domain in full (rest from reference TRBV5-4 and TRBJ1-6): ETGVTQSPTHLIKTRGQQVTLRCSSQSGHNTVSWYQQALGQGPQFIFQYYREEENGRGNFPPRFSGLQFPNYSSELNVNALELDDSALYLCASSLEGLVVSPLHFGNGTRLTVT.

The CDR3 DNA reads TGCGCCAGCAGTAGCGGGTCAGGGGACACTGAAGCTTTCTTT. Protein product: CASSSGSGDTEAFF. This chain uses TRBV23-1 with TRBJ1-1, with D possibly matching TRBD1 (6 bases). TRBV23-1 falls under the ORF class, with uncertain function. V was trimmed by 5 bases and J by 3 bases, leaving 13 bases between them. The CDR3 length is 14 residues.

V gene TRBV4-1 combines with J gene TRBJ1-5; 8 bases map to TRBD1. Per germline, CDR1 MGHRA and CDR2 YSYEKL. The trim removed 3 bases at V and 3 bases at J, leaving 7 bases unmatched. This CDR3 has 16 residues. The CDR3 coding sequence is TGCGCCAGCAGCCATTATCCGGGACAGGTCAATCAGCCCCAGCATTTT. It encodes CASSHYPGQVNQPQHF.

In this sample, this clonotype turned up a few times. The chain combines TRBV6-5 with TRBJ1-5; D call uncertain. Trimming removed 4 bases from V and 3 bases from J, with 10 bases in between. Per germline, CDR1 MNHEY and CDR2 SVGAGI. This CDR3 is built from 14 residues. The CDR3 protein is CASSSTVLNQPQHF. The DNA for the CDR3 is TGTGCCAGCAGTTCTACAGTTCTCAATCAGCCCCAGCATTTT.

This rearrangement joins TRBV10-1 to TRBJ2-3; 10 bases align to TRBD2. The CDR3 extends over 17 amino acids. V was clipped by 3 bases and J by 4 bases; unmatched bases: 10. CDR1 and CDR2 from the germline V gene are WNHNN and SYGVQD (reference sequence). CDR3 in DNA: TGCGCCAGCAGTGACACGAGCGGGGGGGCCCGTCCAGATACGCAGTATTTT. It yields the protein CASSDTSGGARPDTQYF.